The 20 T cell receptor beta chains below all came from one sample that was sequenced in a study of shared clonotypes between healthy human individuals (dated by TCRdb to about 2020). Libraries were constructed by the immunoSEQ multiplex PCR assay. Held by TCRdb, this immuneACCESS table contains in-frame sequences only and omits some clones. Under half of the omission traces to an unresolved V gene where checked; the cause of the rest is unknown. This sample has roughly 2.4 million clones in its table, and 95% of those were observed once. The ten most abundant clones make up roughly 0.13% of the sample. The material sequenced was naive CD4+ T cells sorted from blood. Explained via the paper, the cell subset or site label denotes: CD45RA+ positively selected. The receptors here all came from a man aged 18 to 35 in good health.

Notes on this clone: The identical CDR3 is also encoded by other nucleotide sequences in the sample. This chain uses TRBV9 with TRBJ1-1; no clear D. Looked up from germline, CDR1 is SGDLS and CDR2 is YYNGEE. The CDR3 covers 14 residues. Between the trimmed V and J ends, which lost 0 bases and 0 bases, there was a span of 6 bases. The CDR3 region has the DNA TGTGCCAGCAGCGTAGATCTACTGAACACTGAAGCTTTCTTT. The encoded protein is CASSVDLLNTEAFF.

The J gene is TRBJ2-3, the V gene TRBV5-1, with 7 positions matching TRBD2. From germline, CDR1 is SGHRS and CDR2 YFSETQ. Trimming cost V 6 bases and J 2 bases; bases outside gene matches: 9. The CDR3 length is 15 residues. The CDR3 DNA reads as TGCGCCAGCACCCAATCTAGCGGTTCCACAGATACGCAGTATTTT. It is translated as CASTQSSGSTDTQYF.

The chain joins TRBV5-1 to TRBJ2-7, with D possibly called TRBD1 or TRBD2 (5 bases each). This CDR3 is 16 amino acids long. Trimming cost V 3 bases and J 2 bases, with 18 bases left between them. CDR1 is SGHRS and CDR2 is YFSETQ in the germline V gene. The CDR3 DNA sequence: TGCGCCAGCAGCTCGCAACCCGGGACCGGTACCTACGAGCAGTACTTC. This gives the protein CASSSQPGTGTYEQYF.

This clone was seen only once. This chain links TRBV10-3 with TRBJ2-1, with D perhaps matching TRBD2 (6 bases). Germline V gives CDR1 ENHRY, CDR2 SYGVKD. The V end lost 9 bases, the J end lost 8 bases, and 20 bases lay between the germline ends. The CDR3 runs to 14 residues. CDR3 coding DNA: TGTGCCATTAACGGACTATCCCCCCCAGATGAGCAGTTCTTC. It is translated as CAINGLSPPDEQFF.

The chain uses TRBV28 and TRBJ2-1; perhaps TRBD2 as D (6 bases). The germline V gene has CDR1 MDHEN and CDR2 SYDVKM. The CDR3 loop spans 12 amino acids. The V end was cut by 3 bases, the J end by 10 bases, with 10 bases between. CDR3 nucleotides: TGTGCCAGCAGTTTTGGACTATACGAGCAGTTCTTC. Translated: CASSFGLYEQFF.

The chain is built from TRBV11-2 and TRBJ1-4; perhaps TRBD1 as D (6 bases). The CDR3 contains 13 residues. The germline V gene encodes CDR1 SGHAT and CDR2 FQNNGV. V lost 5 bases to trimming and J lost 7 bases, with 11 bases between them. The CDR3, as DNA: TGTGCCAGCAGCCCGGGGACACTTGAAAAACTGTTTTTT. Translating it yields CASSPGTLEKLFF.

To note about this clone: At the DNA level, this CDR3 is encoded by other sequences in the same sample as well. This sequence joins TRBV5-1 and TRBJ1-5; D unresolved. With 0 bases removed from V and 6 bases from J, the gap between germline ends came to 7 bases. The CDR3 length is 13 residues. Germline CDR1 reads SGHRS; CDR2 reads YFSETQ. The CDR3 DNA follows: TGCGCCAGCAGCTTGGAAGGAGGTCAGCCCCAGCATTTT. Translation: CASSLEGGQPQHF.

Concerning this clone itself: Different DNA sequences within this sample yield the same CDR3. The V call is TRBV7-2, the J call TRBJ2-7; TRBD2 agrees at 13 bases. Germline-derived CDR1 and CDR2 are SGHTA and FQGNSA. V gave up 5 bases and J gave up 4 bases; unmatched junction bases: 2. This CDR3 region has 14 residues. CDR3 in amino acids: CASSRTSGSYEQYF. In DNA form, the CDR3 reads TGTGCCAGCAGCCGGACTAGCGGGAGTTACGAGCAGTACTTC.

With regard to this clone: Within the sample, other DNA sequences also encode this same CDR3. The chain links TRBV5-1 to TRBJ2-2; the D is unclear. The CDR3 spans 15 residues. Germline V CDR1 and CDR2: SGHRS, YFSETQ. V gave up 0 bases and J gave up 0 bases, with 6 bases separating them. CDR3 residues: CASSLDRPNTGELFF. CDR3 bases: TGCGCCAGCAGCTTGGATCGTCCGAACACCGGGGAGCTGTTTTTT. The variable domain in full, with the rest retrieved from reference TRBV5-1 and TRBJ2-2, is KAGVTQTPRYLIKTRGQQVTLSCSPISGHRSVSWYQQTPGQGLQFLFEYFSETQRNKGNFPGRFSGRQFSNSRSEMNVSTLELGDSALYLCASSLDRPNTGELFFGEGSRLTVL.

J is TRBJ2-5 and V is TRBV7-2; D may be TRBD1 (6 bases). The CDR3 consists of 15 residues. V lost 2 bases, J lost 0 bases, and 10 bases lay in between. Germline V gene data show CDR1 as SGHTA and CDR2 as FQGNSA. The CDR3 loop reads CASSLWGHYQETQYF. The CDR3 bases are TGTGCCAGCAGCTTATGGGGACACTACCAAGAGACCCAGTACTTC.

A note on this clone: Other DNA sequences from this sample encode an identical CDR3 as well. V usage is TRBV30 and J usage is TRBJ2-7, with D tentatively TRBD1 (6 bases). Germline CDR1 is GTSNPN and CDR2 is SVGIG (reference sequence). The CDR3 totals 12 residues. Trimming took off 1 base at V and 3 bases at J, with 7 bases between the two ends. For the CDR3, the DNA is TGTGCCTGGAGTGAACAGGGCTACGAGCAGTACTTC. It yields the protein CAWSEQGYEQYF.

Points on this clone: One end of the junction fails to match germline, which may point to a read error. The rearrangement joins TRBV2 to TRBJ1-1; D is uncertain. This CDR3 comprises 11 residues. In germline, CDR1 is SNHLY, CDR2 FYNNEI. CDR3 sequence (DNA): TGTGCCAGCAGTCTCGCCGTTATGTCGCCGTTT. It encodes CASSLAVMSPF.

The chain couples TRBV5-4 to TRBJ2-1; the D gene is possibly TRBD2 (6 bases). Germline CDR1 and CDR2: SGHNT and YYREEE (reference sequence). The CDR3 is made up of 15 amino acids. V was clipped by 1 base and J by 4 bases, with 12 bases between them. Written as DNA, the CDR3 is TGTGCCAGCAGCTTGTTTGCCGGGACTTACAATGAGCAGTTCTTC. Amino acids: CASSLFAGTYNEQFF. Variable domain in full (rest from reference TRBV5-4 and TRBJ2-1): ETGVTQSPTHLIKTRGQQVTLRCSSQSGHNTVSWYQQALGQGPQFIFQYYREEENGRGNFPPRFSGLQFPNYSSELNVNALELDDSALYLCASSLFAGTYNEQFFGPGTRLTVL.

The chain links TRBV9 to TRBJ1-2, with 12 bases fitting TRBD1. This CDR3 spans 17 amino acids. V lost 4 bases to trimming and J lost 4 bases; unmatched junction nucleotides: 11. From germline, CDR1 is SGDLS and CDR2 YYNGEE. As DNA, the CDR3 is TGTGCCAGCAGCCCCACCGGGACAGGGGGCGCTGGCTATGGCTACACCTTC. Amino acid sequence: CASSPTGTGGAGYGYTF.

Turning to this clone: The sample carries other DNA sequences with the same CDR3. The chain couples TRBV6-1 to TRBJ2-7; 7 nucleotides match TRBD1. Germline V gene sequence: CDR1 MNHNS, CDR2 SASEGT. CDR3 size: 14 residues. J gave up 2 bases and V 5 bases, and 6 bases lay outside the gene matches. The CDR3 DNA follows: TGTGCCAGCAGTCCCCGACAGGGCACCTACGAGCAGTACTTC. Translation gives CASSPRQGTYEQYF.

V and J are TRBV4-1 and TRBJ1-3; the D is unclear. V was trimmed by 0 bases and J by 4 bases, leaving 1 base between them. The CDR3 runs to 12 residues. Germline V gene data show CDR1 as MGHRA and CDR2 as YSYEKL. CDR3 coding DNA: TGCGCCAGCAGCCAAGAAGGAAACACCATATATTTT. Its translation: CASSQEGNTIYF.

V gene TRBV7-9 combines with J gene TRBJ1-2; no definite D call. This CDR3 region has 14 residues. V dropped 5 bases and J dropped 3 bases, with 13 bases sitting between them. The germline V gene encodes CDR1 SEHNR and CDR2 FQNEAQ (reference sequence). This CDR3 is CASSRLYGDYGYTF. The CDR3, as DNA: TGTGCCAGCAGCCGGCTGTATGGGGACTATGGCTACACCTTC.

The CDR3 region has the DNA TGCGCCAGCAGCTTGGGGCAGGTTGAAGATACGCAGTATTTT. Amino acid sequence: CASSLGQVEDTQYF. V usage is TRBV5-1 and J usage is TRBJ2-3, with unresolved D. Trimming removed 0 bases from V and 5 bases from J, with 10 bases in between. Per germline, CDR1 SGHRS and CDR2 YFSETQ. This CDR3 has 14 residues.

The J gene is TRBJ1-6, the V gene TRBV19; D is unresolved. CDR3 length: 17 amino acids. Between the trimmed V and J ends, which lost 1 base and 8 bases, there was a span of 18 bases. Germline V gene data show CDR1 as LNHDA and CDR2 as SQIVND (reference sequence). The CDR3 bases are TGTGCCAGTAGTATAGCGGGCCTCCTCAAGCCCGATTCACCCCTCCACTTT. Protein: CASSIAGLLKPDSPLHF.

V gene TRBV5-1 combines with J gene TRBJ2-5, with D unclear. Germline CDR1 SGHRS, CDR2 YFSETQ. CDR3 size: 15 residues. V gave up 7 bases and J gave up 2 bases, with 18 bases separating them. CDR3 sequence reads: CASSAWWASQETQYF. In nucleotides, the CDR3 is TGCGCCAGCTCGGCGTGGTGGGCATCGCAAGAGACCCAGTACTTC. Complete variable domain (other parts from reference TRBV5-1 and TRBJ2-5): KAGVTQTPRYLIKTRGQQVTLSCSPISGHRSVSWYQQTPGQGLQFLFEYFSETQRNKGNFPGRFSGRQFSNSRSEMNVSTLELGDSALYLCASSAWWASQETQYFGPGTRLLVL.